This entry concerns a single T cell receptor (beta chain). Its antigen remains unidentified. V dropped 4 bases and J dropped 3 bases, with 10 bases sitting between them. This CDR3 spans 13 amino acids. Germline assignment: CDR1 MGHRA and CDR2 YSYEKL. This sample stems from a study of Tregs in tolerant kidney transplant recipients. Study-wide findings and caveats: Few patients were studied, so findings need validation in larger groups. In tolerant patients, donor-specific Tregs outgrew total Tregs, suggesting antigen-driven expansion.

TCRdb keeps only in-frame clones here, not all; method: immunoSEQ multiplex PCR. Of roughly 54,000 clones listed, around nine tenths were seen once; the top ten hold around 15%. Related graft donors supplied nonmyeloablative bone marrow transplants, and mixed chimerism was transient. J is TRBJ2-7 and V is TRBV4-1; D is perhaps TRBD2 (6 bases). The sequences come from CD8+ T cells from blood (PBMCs), collected 12 months after the transplant. The sequence was obtained from a human patient who received a combined kidney and bone marrow transplant. Some T cells may be transferred from the graft donor. The CDR3 here is CASSRTNYYEQYF. CDR3 nucleotide sequence: TGCGCCAGCAGCCGGACTAATTACTACGAGCAGTACTTC.